This T cell receptor (beta chain) was captured in a study of T cell responses to AZD1222 COVID-19 vaccine. Study outcomes and limitations: Per reports, nearly half of all spike-specific TCRs target regions that are unmutated in variants. Donors, mostly white British, included more females; clonal diversity was possibly underestimated. Sampling captured repertoires only after the peak T cell response.

Regarding this clone: What it binds is unknown.

The analysis combined second doses at about 4 or about 12 weeks. TCRdb keeps only in-frame clones here, not all; method: immunoSEQ multiplex PCR. The sample lists some 150,000 clones, roughly 90% occurring once. This material consisted of peripheral blood, taken 28 days after the second AZD1222 dose. The clonotype originates from an adult who received the AZD1222 COVID-19 vaccine.

CDR3: CASSPSPDRGETQYF. As DNA, the CDR3 is TGTGCCAGCTCACCCTCTCCGGACAGGGGAGAGACCCAGTACTTC. V is TRBV18 and J is TRBJ2-5; 9 bases match TRBD1. Germline V gene sequence: CDR1 KGHSH, CDR2 LQKENI. The junction had 6 bases not matched to a gene; V was cut back by 3 bases and J by 4 bases. The CDR3 sequence is 15 residues long.